These 20 T cell receptor beta chains were sequenced from one sample in a study of T-cell reconstitution after alpha-beta-depleted transplantation in children (TCRdb year 2016). In light of the paper, this sample's treatment or condition label describes: allogeneic hematopoietic cell transplantation with graft depleted of TCRalphabeta T cells and CD19 B cells. The library was made by PCR. Instrument on record: Illumina HiSeq 2500. Molecular barcoding was employed in the preparation of TCR libraries, with unique molecular identifiers being used to normalize TCRbeta repertoire quantification. TCRdb cleaned the public reads at Q25 with fastp, built clones with MiXCR and kept in-frame beta chains. Records with the same CDR3 protein are collapsed into one entry carrying the most frequent genes and DNA. Counted in this sample were more than 200,000 distinct CDR3 sequences; 20% to 30% of them appeared once. Clones ranked in the top ten supply about 5% of the sample.

This sample comprised PBMCs, mostly from graft donor cells, obtained 360 days after TCRalphabeta/CD19-depleted stem cell transplant. The receptors were gathered from a female patient aged 2 to 10 who had a stem cell transplant for congenital amegakaryocytic thrombocytopenia, so the T cells may come from the graft donor.

The V and J genes are TRBV7-9 and TRBJ2-7, with D maybe TRBD2 (6 bases). V lost 4 bases, J lost 3 bases, and 16 bases lay in between. The length of the CDR3 is 15 residues. Germline V gene sequence: CDR1 SEHNR, CDR2 FQNEAQ (reference sequence). The CDR3 here is CASSSLAPRLYEQYF. Here the CDR3 DNA reads TGTGCCAGCAGCTCTCTAGCGCCCCGTCTCTACGAGCAGTACTTC.

The J gene is TRBJ2-1, the V gene TRBV12-3 or TRBV12-4, with TRBD1 matching 7 bases. V was pared by 4 bases and J by 4 bases, with 10 bases of the junction left unmatched. CDR3 size: 16 residues. DNA of the CDR3: TGTGCCAGCAGTTCTACAGGGCCAGGGGGTTACAATGAGCAGTTCTTC. Its protein product is CASSSTGPGGYNEQFF.

The sample holds many counts of this clonotype. The chain is built from TRBV9 and TRBJ2-5, with D perhaps matching TRBD1 (6 bases). The CDR3 extends over 14 amino acids. The germline gives CDR1 SGDLS, CDR2 YYNGEE. V was pared by 3 bases and J by 1 base, with 10 bases between. The DNA of the CDR3 is TGTGCCAGCAGCGCCGGGACACCCCAAGAGACCCAGTACTTC. The encoded protein is CASSAGTPQETQYF.

The CDR3 spells CASSGGTSGVETQYF. The CDR3, as DNA: TGCGCCAGCAGCGGTGGGACTAGCGGGGTAGAGACCCAGTACTTC. The rearrangement links TRBV5-1 to TRBJ2-5, with 13 bases that match TRBD2. V was clipped by 4 bases and J by 4 bases; unmatched bases: 4. The CDR3 is 15 amino acids. The germline V gene has CDR1 SGHRS and CDR2 YFSETQ.

The rearrangement uses TRBV9 and TRBJ2-2, with TRBD2 identical over 12 bases. This CDR3 spans 16 amino acids. J gave up 6 bases and V 4 bases, and 7 bases lay outside the gene matches. The germline V gene has CDR1 SGDLS and CDR2 YYNGEE. CDR3 nucleotide sequence: TGTGCCAGCAGCCCGACTTCTAGCGGGAGGGCCGGGGAGCTGTTTTTT. Protein sequence: CASSPTSSGRAGELFF.

The V gene is TRBV6-5, the J gene TRBJ2-3; 7 nucleotides line up with TRBD2. The CDR3 has 18 residues. Losses at the gene ends were 3 bases for V and 2 bases for J; bases not matched to a gene: 14. The V gene's germline CDR1 is MNHEY and CDR2 SVGAGI. The CDR3 nucleotides are TGTGCCAGCAGTTATCCCAGCGGGAAGCCCCTGGTCACAGATACGCAGTATTTT. It specifies CASSYPSGKPLVTDTQYF.

This chain joins TRBV7-6 and TRBJ2-1, with 9 bases aligning to TRBD2. V was clipped by 0 bases and J by 6 bases; unmatched bases: 12. CDR1 is SGHVS and CDR2 is FNYEAQ in the germline V gene. The CDR3 has 18 amino acids. CDR3 residues: CASSLALPSGIGVNEQFF. DNA for the CDR3: TGTGCCAGCAGCTTAGCCCTCCCTAGCGGGATAGGAGTCAATGAGCAGTTCTTC.

This clonotype showed up many times. The chain recombines TRBV4-3 with TRBJ2-1; the D is unclear. This CDR3 has 14 amino acids. V lost 4 bases and J lost 8, with 15 bases in between. Germline V gives CDR1 LGHNA, CDR2 YSLEER. In nucleotides, the CDR3 is TGCGCCAGCAGCCGGGCCCTCCTAGGCTATGAGCAGTTCTTC. This translates into CASSRALLGYEQFF.

This clonotype was counted between two and nine times. The chain links TRBV4-1 to TRBJ2-3; D is perhaps TRBD1 (5 bases). This CDR3 is 19 amino acids long. Germline V gives CDR1 MGHRA, CDR2 YSYEKL. With 6 bases removed from V and 0 bases from J, the gap between germline ends came to 25 bases. The CDR3 loop is CASSRPKGITARSTDTQYF. CDR3 nucleotides: TGCGCCAGCAGTCGACCAAAGGGGATTACAGCGAGAAGCACAGATACGCAGTATTTT.

The rearrangement links TRBV4-1 to TRBJ2-1; no reliable D call. Trimming pared 2 bases from V and 9 bases from J, leaving 5 bases between. CDR3 size: 11 residues. Germline V CDR1 and CDR2: MGHRA, YSYEKL. CDR3: CASSQNSEQFF. In DNA, the CDR3 is TGCGCCAGCAGCCAAAACAGTGAGCAGTTCTTC.

This clonotype has only a few counts. This chain uses TRBV5-1 with TRBJ2-3, with 11 bases fitting TRBD2. The CDR3 is made up of 18 amino acids. After removal of 0 bases from V and 0 bases from J, the junction contained 6 bases not matched to a gene. Germline V CDR1 and CDR2: SGHRS, YFSETQ. The CDR3 is CASSLAPLAGGSTDTQYF. The CDR3 region has the DNA TGCGCCAGCAGCTTGGCCCCTTTAGCGGGGGGGAGCACAGATACGCAGTATTTT.

The chain combines TRBV4-1 with TRBJ1-1, with 8 bases aligning to TRBD1. V trimming: 1 base; J trimming: 0 bases; junction bases outside the gene matches: 4. CDR1 and CDR2 (germline): MGHRA, YSYEKL. This CDR3 comprises 16 residues. The CDR3 here is CASSQADRDLNTEAFF. The DNA for the CDR3 is TGCGCCAGCAGCCAAGCGGACAGGGATCTGAACACTGAAGCTTTCTTT.

This clonotype occurred many times. V gene TRBV18 combines with J gene TRBJ2-3; D perhaps matches TRBD1 (6 bases). CDR3 length: 15 amino acids. Per the germline V gene, CDR1 is KGHSH and CDR2 is LQKENI. The ends were cut back, 2 bases at V and 0 bases at J, with 9 bases in the middle. CDR3: CASSPGQLSTDTQYF. The CDR3 DNA is TGTGCCAGCTCACCAGGACAGCTTAGCACAGATACGCAGTATTTT.

Here the CDR3 reads CASSPLGFTDTQYF. DNA of the CDR3: TGTGCCAGCTCACCTTTAGGGTTCACAGATACGCAGTATTTT. J is TRBJ2-3 and V is TRBV18, with D unresolved. CDR3 length equals 14 residues. V lost 3 bases and J lost 2, with 9 bases in between. Germline lookup yields CDR1 KGHSH and CDR2 LQKENI.

The chain carries TRBV10-3 and TRBJ1-1; D unclear. Trimming removed 11 bases from V and 4 bases from J, with 14 bases in between. This CDR3 has 12 residues. Germline values: CDR1 ENHRY, CDR2 SYGVKD. Here the CDR3 reads CAAGPQPTEAFF. CDR3 bases: TGTGCCGCCGGCCCCCAACCCACTGAAGCTTTCTTT.

The table lists this clonotype with a few counts. The chain is built from TRBV7-2 and TRBJ1-1, with 7 bases lining up with TRBD1. The germline CDR1 and CDR2 sequences are SGHTA and FQGNSA. The length of the CDR3 is 13 residues. J gave up 5 bases and V 3 bases, and 3 bases lay outside the gene matches. The CDR3 DNA reads TGTGCCAGCAGCTTCACAGGGGTGACTGAAGCTTTCTTT. Translated, it gives CASSFTGVTEAFF.

For the CDR3, the DNA is TGTGCCAGCAGCCGGGACGGGGTGAACGGCGGGGAGCTGTTTTTT. Encoded protein: CASSRDGVNGGELFF. The chain employs TRBV7-9 and TRBJ2-2; D might be TRBD1 or TRBD2, each matching 5 bases. Germline CDR1 is SEHNR and CDR2 is FQNEAQ (reference sequence). The CDR3 contains 15 residues. The V end lost 5 bases, the J end lost 7 bases, and 17 bases lay between the germline ends.

The chain employs TRBV30 and TRBJ2-2; no clear D. Looked up from germline, CDR1 is GTSNPN and CDR2 is SVGIG (reference sequence). Trimming left V 0 bases short and J 6 bases short, with 11 bases between. The CDR3 spans 14 residues. CDR3 bases: TGTGCCTGGAGTGTTGTCAGTCTGTCCGGGGAGCTGTTTTTT. This translates into CAWSVVSLSGELFF. The whole variable domain, remainder taken from reference TRBV30 and TRBJ2-2, is SQTIHQWPATLVQPVGSPLSLECTVEGTSNPNLYWYRQAAGRGLQLLFYSVGIGQISSEVPQNLSASRPQDRQFILSSKKLLLSDSGFYLCAWSVVSLSGELFFGEGSRLTVL.

V is TRBV6-1 and J is TRBJ1-5, with D possibly being TRBD1 (6 bases). Germline V gene sequence: CDR1 MNHNS, CDR2 SASEGT. V lost 2 bases to trimming and J lost 4 bases, with 12 bases between them. The CDR3 runs to 15 residues. The CDR3 sequence is CASSELNRVNQPQHF. In DNA form, the CDR3 reads TGTGCCAGCAGTGAATTGAACAGGGTAAATCAGCCCCAGCATTTT.

This chain links TRBV23-1 with TRBJ2-3, with TRBD2 matching 7 bases. TRBV23-1 is treated as an ORF (open reading frame) with a function not yet certain. There are 15 residues in the CDR3. Germline trimming cut 1 base from V and 7 bases from J; bases unmatched to any gene: 8. The chain's CDR3 is CASSQYNGTTYTQYF. CDR3 nucleotide sequence: TGCGCCAGCAGTCAATATAACGGGACTACTTATACGCAGTATTTT.